These 27 T cell receptor beta chains came from one sample sequenced in a study of T cell repertoires in cytomegalovirus infection. TCRdb ran MiXCR on the reads and lists one entry per CDR3 protein. The sample records about 100,000 distinct CDR3 sequences, around 22% being singletons. Sample: CD8+ T cells from PBMCs. These TCRs come from a human donor in good health (CMV status not recorded). Some clones in this sample may be carry-over from other donors' samples.

This clonotype was seen repeatedly, ten times or more. The chain couples TRBV19 to TRBJ1-4, with 9 bases that match TRBD1. This CDR3 has 15 amino acids. V shed 5 bases and J 8 bases; nucleotides not matched to a gene: 9. Germline values: CDR1 LNHDA, CDR2 SQIVND (reference sequence). The CDR3 nucleotides are TGTGCCAGTAGTCCGCGGACAGGGGATGAGGAAAAACTGTTTTTT. This translates into CASSPRTGDEEKLFF.

The chain has TRBV9 and TRBJ2-7; D uncertain. This CDR3 spans 13 amino acids. The germline V and J ends were trimmed by 0 bases and 3 bases, with 7 bases remaining between them. Germline CDR1 is SGDLS and CDR2 is YYNGEE. This CDR3 reads CASSVGHRYEQYF. The CDR3, as DNA: TGTGCCAGCAGCGTAGGTCACCGCTACGAGCAGTACTTC. Filled out from reference TRBV9 and TRBJ2-7, the complete variable domain reads DSGVTQTPKHLITATGQRVTLRCSPRSGDLSVYWYQQSLDQGLQFLIQYYNGEERAKGNILERFSAQQFPDLHSELNLSSLELGDSALYFCASSVGHRYEQYFGPGTRLTVT.

This clonotype was detected only a few times. V gene TRBV12-3 or TRBV12-4 combines with J gene TRBJ2-3; tentatively, D is TRBD1 or TRBD2 (7 bases each). V gave up 5 bases and J gave up 6 bases, with 15 bases separating them. CDR3 length: 14 amino acids. The CDR3 sequence: CASSPQGGPDTQYF. The CDR3 DNA is TGTGCCAGCAGTCCTCAGGGGGGGCCCGATACGCAGTATTTT.

This clonotype was detected many times. The chain joins TRBV27 to TRBJ2-3; D not resolved. Germline-derived CDR1 and CDR2 are MNHEY and SMNVEV (reference sequence). The CDR3 runs 14 residues. Trimming removed 0 bases from V and 6 bases from J, with 10 bases in between. DNA for the CDR3: TGTGCCAGCAGTTTATCGATCAAAAGGGATACGCAGTATTTT. It is translated as CASSLSIKRDTQYF.

This clonotype was observed many times. The chain couples TRBV11-3 to TRBJ1-3; D call uncertain. Trimming removed 5 bases from V and 6 bases from J, with 17 bases in between. Germline CDR1 reads SGHNT; CDR2 reads YENEEA. The CDR3 is 15 amino acids. Written as DNA, the CDR3 is TGTGCCAGCAGCGGTGAACTGCAGGTGCCAAACACCATATATTTT. It is translated as CASSGELQVPNTIYF.

This clonotype was found many times. The chain uses TRBV7-2 and TRBJ1-5; D uncertain. Trimming took off 1 base at V and 2 bases at J, with 9 bases between the two ends. The CDR3 covers 15 residues. Germline V gene sequence: CDR1 SGHTA, CDR2 FQGNSA. The CDR3 loop is CASSLVGLGNQPQHF. The DNA of the CDR3 is TGTGCCAGCAGCTTAGTAGGGTTGGGCAATCAGCCCCAGCATTTT.

The chain links TRBV19 to TRBJ1-5; unclear D gene. V lost 1 base and J 5 bases, leaving 6 bases between the germline ends. This CDR3 spans 13 amino acids. Germline V lookup: CDR1 LNHDA, CDR2 SQIVND (reference sequence). CDR3 bases: TGTGCCAGTAGTATAGGAACCCATCAGCCCCAGCATTTT. Its translation: CASSIGTHQPQHF.

The CDR3 nucleotides are TGTGCCAGCGGGATTTCATCCCTCGGGGGCTACACCTTC. This encodes CASGISSLGGYTF. The chain is built from TRBV28 and TRBJ1-2; D unresolved. Trimming pared 8 bases from V and 8 bases from J, leaving 18 bases between. The CDR3 consists of 13 residues. The germline V gene encodes CDR1 MDHEN and CDR2 SYDVKM.

This clonotype was observed a handful of times. The rearrangement joins TRBV7-2 to TRBJ2-7; D may be TRBD2 (7 bases). The germline V gene encodes CDR1 SGHTA and CDR2 FQGNSA. V lost 5 bases, J lost 7 bases, and 15 bases lay in between. This CDR3 contains 13 residues. The CDR3 protein is CASSRGGRREQYF. DNA of the CDR3: TGTGCCAGCAGCAGGGGGGGCCGGAGGGAGCAGTACTTC.

The table lists this clonotype with a few counts. This chain uses TRBV11-2 with TRBJ2-7; D remains unclear. The germline CDR1 and CDR2 sequences are SGHAT and FQNNGV. V lost 3 bases and J lost 3, with 9 bases in between. CDR3 size: 13 residues. CDR3 sequence: CASSFLVDYEQYF. In nucleotides, the CDR3 is TGTGCCAGCAGCTTCCTCGTCGACTACGAGCAGTACTTC.

In this sample, this clonotype turned up many times. The rearrangement joins TRBV7-3 to TRBJ1-4; TRBD1 might be the D (6 bases). The germline V gene has CDR1 SGHTA and CDR2 FQGTGA. The CDR3 has 15 amino acids. Between the trimmed V and J ends, which lost 4 bases and 4 bases, there was a span of 13 bases. CDR3: CASSSTGGVNEKLFF. In DNA form, the CDR3 reads TGTGCCAGCAGCTCCACGGGGGGCGTTAATGAAAAACTGTTTTTT.

The genes are TRBV7-9 and TRBJ2-1; D may be TRBD2 (5 bases). Between the trimmed V and J ends, which lost 1 base and 7 bases, there was a span of 5 bases. CDR3 size: 12 residues. Per germline, CDR1 SEHNR and CDR2 FQNEAQ (reference sequence). The CDR3 reads CASSLERNEQFF. For the CDR3, the DNA is TGTGCCAGCAGCTTAGAGCGGAATGAGCAGTTCTTC. Filled out from reference TRBV7-9 and TRBJ2-1, the complete variable domain reads DTGVSQNPRHKITKRGQNVTFRCDPISEHNRLYWYRQTLGQGPEFLTYFQNEAQLEKSRLLSDRFSAERPKGSFSTLEIQRTEQGDSAMYLCASSLERNEQFFGPGTRLTVL.

A word on this clonotype: A much larger clone sits a single nucleotide away, making a read error possible. The chain couples TRBV7-6 to TRBJ2-7; 9 nucleotides align to TRBD1. From germline, CDR1 is SGHVS and CDR2 FNYEAQ. The CDR3 has 15 amino acids. CDR3 coding DNA: TGTGCCAGCAGCGGGAGAGCGGACAGGGGCAACGAGCAGAACTTC. Protein: CASSGRADRGNEQNF.

The chain uses TRBV5-4 and TRBJ1-5; D remains ambiguous. V was clipped by 4 bases and J by 4 bases, with 12 bases between them. Germline V gene lookup returns CDR1 SGHNT and CDR2 YYREEE (reference sequence). This CDR3 has 14 residues. The CDR3 reads CASSPPTRNQPQHF. Here the CDR3 DNA reads TGTGCCAGCAGCCCACCCACGCGGAATCAGCCCCAGCATTTT.

The V call is TRBV20-1, the J call TRBJ2-7; TRBD2 agrees at 7 bases. The CDR3 covers 14 residues. V shed 0 bases, J shed 3 bases, and the junction held 5 bases outside the gene matches. The germline CDR1 and CDR2 sequences are DFQATT and SNEGSKA (reference sequence). CDR3 in amino acids: CSARDFASGYEQYF. CDR3 sequence (DNA): TGCAGTGCTAGAGATTTTGCTAGCGGCTACGAGCAGTACTTC.

This clonotype has ten or more counts. The CDR3 nucleotides are TGTGCCAGCAGCTTAGAGATAGGGGGAAACAATCAGCCCCAGCATTTT. It specifies CASSLEIGGNNQPQHF. This rearrangement joins TRBV7-2 to TRBJ1-5, with D maybe TRBD1 (6 bases). Germline values: CDR1 SGHTA, CDR2 FQGNSA. V shed 1 base and J shed 3 bases, with 13 bases lying between them. The CDR3 contains 16 residues.

Concerning this clonotype: At one end the junction does not follow the germline gene, possibly because of a read error. The CDR3 sequence: CVSSTGTGKNIQYF. The CDR3 DNA reads TGTGTCAGCAGCACCGGGACAGGGAAAAACATTCAGTACTTC. The chain links TRBV13 to TRBJ2-4; 9 bases align to TRBD1. Germline V CDR1 and CDR2: PRHDT, FYEKMQ (reference sequence). The CDR3 runs 14 residues.

This clonotype was counted between two and nine times. The chain joins TRBV11-2 to TRBJ2-5; maybe TRBD2 (7 bases). V was clipped by 4 bases and J by 3 bases, with 18 bases between them. Germline CDR1 and CDR2: SGHAT and FQNNGV. The length of the CDR3 is 16 residues. In DNA form, the CDR3 reads TGTGCCAGCAGCTCCCCGGGGGGCCCAAAAAAAGAGACCCAGTACTTC. It is translated as CASSSPGGPKKETQYF. Supplemented by reference TRBV11-2 and TRBJ2-5, the full variable domain reads EAGVAQSPRYKIIEKRQSVAFWCNPISGHATLYWYQQILGQGPKLLIQFQNNGVVDDSQLPKDRFSAERLKGVDSTLKIQPAKLEDSAVYLCASSSPGGPKKETQYFGPGTRLLVL.

This chain uses TRBV27 with TRBJ2-1, with 11 bases identical to TRBD2. The germline gives CDR1 MNHEY, CDR2 SMNVEV (reference sequence). Trimming cost V 6 bases and J 3 bases; bases outside gene matches: 10. This CDR3 contains 17 residues. The CDR3 DNA follows: TGTGCCAGCAGCGCGAACCCGACTAGCGGGGACTACAATGAGCAGTTCTTC. Amino acids: CASSANPTSGDYNEQFF.

The chain's CDR3 is CASSLTGTSGHSTDTQYF. The CDR3 DNA sequence: TGTGCCAGCAGTTTAACGGGGACTAGCGGGCATTCCACAGATACGCAGTATTTT. The chain is built from TRBV7-2 and TRBJ2-3, with 12 bases identical to TRBD2. Germline assignment: CDR1 SGHTA and CDR2 FQGNSA. The ends lost 6 bases at V and 2 bases at J; junction bases unmatched: 12. The CDR3 sequence is 18 residues long.

The gene calls are TRBV28 and TRBJ2-7; D uncertain. Trimming removed 3 bases at V and 9 bases at J, with 12 bases between. The CDR3 is 12 residues long. Germline CDR1 reads MDHEN; CDR2 reads SYDVKM. CDR3 in amino acids: CASSFPPQVQYF. Here the CDR3 DNA reads TGTGCCAGCAGTTTCCCGCCCCAGGTGCAGTACTTC.

The rearrangement uses TRBV6-6 and TRBJ2-3, with 10 bases that match TRBD2. This CDR3 has 16 amino acids. Germline CDR1 is MNHNY and CDR2 is SVGAGI (reference sequence). Unmatched junction bases numbered 7, after V lost 4 bases and J lost 3 bases. This chain's CDR3 is CASSSLAGVSTDTQYF. CDR3 nucleotide sequence: TGTGCCAGCAGTTCTCTAGCGGGAGTATCGACAGATACGCAGTATTTT.

The chain joins TRBV4-2 to TRBJ1-5; possibly TRBD1 for D (5 bases). The germline CDR1 and CDR2 sequences are LGHNA and YNFKEQ. Trimming took off 1 base at V and 1 base at J, with 8 bases between the two ends. This CDR3 contains 15 residues. The DNA of the CDR3 is TGTGCCAGCAGCCAAGGCGGGGGAAGCAATCAGCCCCAGCATTTT. Protein product: CASSQGGGSNQPQHF.

The chain links TRBV30 to TRBJ2-7, with D possibly matching TRBD1 (5 bases). Germline values: CDR1 GTSNPN, CDR2 SVGIG (reference sequence). There are 15 residues in the CDR3. The V end was cut by 3 bases, the J end by 2 bases, with 17 bases between. CDR3 sequence (DNA): TGTGCCTGGAGGGACACAGGCGCTCGGCCCTACGAGCAGTACTTC. It specifies CAWRDTGARPYEQYF.

The V gene is TRBV4-3, the J gene TRBJ2-1; D gene unclear. V gave up 0 bases and J gave up 8 bases, with 17 bases separating them. This CDR3 is 16 amino acids long. Germline V gene lookup returns CDR1 LGHNA and CDR2 YSLEER. Here the CDR3 DNA reads TGCGCCAGCAGCCAAGATCCAAGGACCATCGTTGATGAGCAGTTCTTC. It translates to CASSQDPRTIVDEQFF.

This clonotype was counted at least ten times. The rearrangement joins TRBV6-1 to TRBJ1-3; possible D gene TRBD1, 5 bases. The V gene's germline CDR1 is MNHNS and CDR2 SASEGT. V dropped 10 bases and J dropped 4 bases, with 20 bases sitting between them. This CDR3 region has 15 residues. The CDR3 reads CATLSPQVAGNTIYF. DNA of the CDR3: TGTGCCACCCTATCGCCACAGGTGGCAGGAAACACCATATATTTT.

This clonotype was counted a few times. The chain recombines TRBV5-1 with TRBJ2-7; D is perhaps TRBD2 (7 bases). Germline V lookup: CDR1 SGHRS, CDR2 YFSETQ. Trimming pared 4 bases from V and 4 bases from J, leaving 15 bases between. This CDR3 is 14 amino acids long. The CDR3 spells CASSGRGAEYEQYF. The CDR3 DNA follows: TGCGCCAGCAGCGGGAGGGGGGCCGAATACGAGCAGTACTTC.